These 31 T cell receptor beta chains were sequenced from one sample in a study of Graves' ophthalmopathy and Graves' hyperthyroidism. Amplification targeted the TCR beta CDR3 regions, with RNA transcripts as the source material. HTBI primers were employed in first-round RT-PCR, then a second-round multiplex PCR followed. TCRdb used MiXCR to reprocess the multiplex PCR reads, holding one entry per CDR3 protein. Of 350,000 to 400,000 distinct CDR3 sequences in the sample, approximately 20% were seen once. The sample consisted of peripheral blood. Every receptor here comes from a woman aged 18-29 years with Graves' ophthalmopathy.

This clonotype was counted ten times or more. The CDR3 end shows no conserved phenylalanine or tryptophan, and so a read error is likely. The chain joins TRBV6-1 to TRBJ1-5; D remains ambiguous. CDR3 length: 15 residues. V shed 4 bases and J shed 1 base, with 11 bases lying between them. In germline, CDR1 is MNHNS, CDR2 SASEGT. Here the CDR3 reads CASSVGKPSNQPQHL. CDR3 DNA sequence: TGTGCCAGCAGTGTGGGCAAGCCGAGCAATCAGCCCCAGCATCTT.

This clonotype was seen a single time. The chain recombines TRBV6-2 or TRBV6-3 with TRBJ2-4; 9 nucleotides match TRBD2. V shed 2 bases, J shed 0 bases, and the junction held 5 bases outside the gene matches. This CDR3 region has 17 residues. Germline V CDR1 and CDR2: MNHEY, SVGEGT. This CDR3 is CASSYPAGGLAKNIQYF. The CDR3, as DNA: TGTGCCAGCAGTTACCCAGCGGGAGGACTAGCCAAAAACATTCAGTACTTC.

This clonotype came up many times. This chain joins TRBV9 and TRBJ2-5, with TRBD2 matching over 13 bases. Germline V lookup: CDR1 SGDLS, CDR2 YYNGEE. The CDR3 is 15 residues long. V shed 2 bases, J shed 3 bases, and the junction held 1 base outside the gene matches. CDR3 DNA sequence: TGTGCCAGCAGCGTTGGACTAGCGGGAGAAGAGACCCAGTACTTC. It translates to CASSVGLAGEETQYF.

The genes are TRBV19 and TRBJ2-2; the D call may be TRBD1 or TRBD2 (6 bases each). CDR3 size: 14 residues. Trimming removed 8 bases at V and 2 bases at J, with 12 bases between. Germline V gene lookup returns CDR1 LNHDA and CDR2 SQIVND (reference sequence). The CDR3 nucleotides read TGTGCCAGTCAGAGGGGGGCTAACACCGGGGAGCTGTTTTTT. Residues: CASQRGANTGELFF.

This clonotype has a count of ten or more. The genes are TRBV5-1 and TRBJ1-6; 8 bases line up with TRBD1. Germline CDR1 is SGHRS and CDR2 is YFSETQ. This CDR3 comprises 15 residues. J was trimmed by 10 bases and V by 4 bases; bases with no gene match: 10. The CDR3 reads CASSPEGQEESPLHF. CDR3 DNA sequence: TGCGCCAGCAGCCCGGAGGGACAGGAAGAGTCACCCCTCCACTTT.

This clonotype was observed at least ten times. This chain joins TRBV6-5 and TRBJ2-5; possible D gene TRBD2, 6 bases. The CDR3 has 16 amino acids. V was trimmed by 2 bases and J by 5 bases, leaving 18 bases between them. From germline, CDR1 is MNHEY and CDR2 SVGAGI. The CDR3 reads CASSYRGSFPSETQYF. CDR3 coding DNA: TGTGCCAGCAGTTACCGGGGGTCCTTTCCATCCGAGACCCAGTACTTC.

In its sample, this clonotype was seen many times. The chain carries TRBV4-1 and TRBJ2-7; D assignment may be TRBD1 or TRBD2 (7 bases each). The CDR3 runs 17 residues. Germline V gene sequence: CDR1 MGHRA, CDR2 YSYEKL. V was pared by 3 bases and J by 3 bases, with 21 bases between. CDR3 sequence reads: CASSHAGGANYLYEQYF. The CDR3 DNA follows: TGCGCCAGCAGCCACGCAGGGGGGGCGAACTACCTCTACGAGCAGTACTTC.

This clonotype was recorded many times. This sequence joins TRBV28 and TRBJ2-5; D tentatively reads TRBD1 or TRBD2 (6 bases each). This CDR3 is 13 amino acids long. Trimming took 5 bases from V and 3 from J, leaving 10 bases between them. CDR1 and CDR2 from the germline V gene are MDHEN and SYDVKM. In DNA form, the CDR3 reads TGTGCCAGCAGTGGGGGGACAAAAGAGACCCAGTACTTC. It yields the protein CASSGGTKETQYF. The complete variable domain, with remaining parts taken from reference TRBV28 and TRBJ2-5, reads DVKVTQSSRYLVKRTGEKVFLECVQDMDHENMFWYRQDPGLGLRLIYFSYDVKMKEKGDIPEGYSVSREKKERFSLILESASTNQTSMYLCASSGGTKETQYFGPGTRLLVL.

Ten or more counts support this clonotype. This may stem from a read error, because a much larger clone lies one nucleotide away. This CDR3 is CAGSLRPSYEQYF. In DNA, the CDR3 is TGTGCCGGCAGTTTAAGGCCGTCCTACGAGCAGTACTTC. V usage is TRBV27 and J usage is TRBJ2-7; D not certain. Germline V gene data show CDR1 as MNHEY and CDR2 as SMNVEV (reference sequence). This CDR3 comprises 13 residues.

In its sample, this clonotype was seen many times. The J gene is TRBJ1-1, the V gene TRBV7-2; D unclear. The CDR3 has 15 residues. Looked up from germline, CDR1 is SGHTA and CDR2 is FQGNSA. Trimming stripped 3 bases from V and 0 bases from J, with 11 bases between. The CDR3 coding sequence is TGTGCCAGCAGCTTGACGTCAGACCTGAACACTGAAGCTTTCTTT. This gives the protein CASSLTSDLNTEAFF.

This clonotype was picked up many times. This chain joins TRBV20-1 and TRBJ2-7; 9 nucleotides match TRBD1. V shed 2 bases, J shed 2 bases, and the junction held 7 bases outside the gene matches. The CDR3 contains 15 residues. Germline V CDR1 and CDR2: DFQATT, SNEGSKA (reference sequence). CDR3 residues: CSARSRQGGTYEQYF. CDR3 coding DNA: TGCAGTGCTAGATCCCGACAGGGGGGGACCTACGAGCAGTACTTC.

This clonotype was seen at least ten times. The genes are TRBV4-1 and TRBJ1-1; 9 positions match TRBD1. Unmatched junction bases numbered 10, after V lost 4 bases and J lost 1 base. This CDR3 spans 17 amino acids. From germline, CDR1 is MGHRA and CDR2 YSYEKL. For the CDR3, the DNA is TGCGCCAGCAGCCCGGCTGAAACAGGGGGCCAGAACACTGAAGCTTTCTTT. Amino acid sequence: CASSPAETGGQNTEAFF.

V gene TRBV12-3 or TRBV12-4 combines with J gene TRBJ2-7; no clear D gene. V was shortened by 0 bases and J by 6 bases, with 9 bases between the two germline ends. This CDR3 region has 13 residues. The CDR3 DNA reads TGTGCCAGCAGTTTAGCGTACGGGCGCGAGCAGTACTTC. It translates to CASSLAYGREQYF.

As concerns this clonotype: One end of the junction varies from germline; a read error may be responsible. V is TRBV5-4 and J is TRBJ2-2, with TRBD2 identical over 8 bases. The length of the CDR3 is 17 residues. Germline V gene data show CDR1 as SGHNT and CDR2 as YYREEE (reference sequence). DNA for the CDR3: TGTGCCAGCAGCTCGGACCCTAGCGGGCAGAACACCGAGGAGCTGTTTTTT. It specifies CASSSDPSGQNTEELFF.

This clonotype has only one observation. The chain has TRBV7-8 and TRBJ1-5; 9 bases are a match to TRBD1. CDR3 length: 16 residues. The junction had 6 bases not matched to a gene; V was cut back by 3 bases and J by 3 bases. CDR1 and CDR2 from the germline V gene are SGHVS and FQNEAQ. CDR3 sequence reads: CASSFSGTGSNQPQHF. The CDR3 DNA reads TGTGCCAGCAGCTTCTCCGGGACAGGGTCCAATCAGCCCCAGCATTTT.

At least ten counts were recorded for this clonotype. This chain joins TRBV28 and TRBJ2-2, with 11 bases that match TRBD1. Trimming removed 10 bases from V and 2 bases from J; junction bases left unmatched: 3. Germline V gene sequence: CDR1 MDHEN, CDR2 SYDVKM. CDR3 length equals 14 residues. The DNA for the CDR3 is TGTGCCAAGGGGACAGGGGGTAACACCGGGGAGCTGTTTTTT. Translated: CAKGTGGNTGELFF.

The V gene is TRBV12-3 or TRBV12-4, the J gene TRBJ2-1; D call uncertain. The V end was cut by 6 bases, the J end by 5 bases, with 17 bases between. The CDR3 is made up of 15 amino acids. CDR3 sequence reads: CASRTYSGSHNEQFF. CDR3 DNA: TGTGCCAGCAGGACGTACTCCGGCAGCCACAATGAGCAGTTCTTC.

This clonotype was detected many times. This rearrangement joins TRBV2 to TRBJ1-1; D may be TRBD1 (5 bases). Per the germline V gene, CDR1 is SNHLY and CDR2 is FYNNEI. With 7 bases removed from V and 6 bases from J, the gap between germline ends came to 15 bases. The CDR3 is 13 amino acids. CDR3 DNA: TGTGCCAGCATGACAGTGGGACCGGCTGAAGCTTTCTTT. Protein: CASMTVGPAEAFF.

This clonotype was recorded many times. The chain recombines TRBV7-2 with TRBJ1-3, with 7 bases fitting TRBD1. In germline, CDR1 is SGHTA, CDR2 FQGNSA. The CDR3 contains 15 residues. V gave up 5 bases and J gave up 2 bases; unmatched junction bases: 6. CDR3 protein: CASSAQTGTGNTIYF. The CDR3 region has the DNA TGTGCCAGCAGCGCCCAGACAGGGACTGGAAACACCATATATTTT.

This clonotype showed up many times. The chain joins TRBV5-5 to TRBJ2-5; D is uncertain. Per germline, CDR1 SGHKS and CDR2 YYEKEE (reference sequence). The germline V and J ends were trimmed by 4 bases and 2 bases, with 15 bases remaining between them. CDR3 length: 15 amino acids. The CDR3 sequence: CASSPPEHPQETQYF. The CDR3 region has the DNA TGTGCCAGCAGCCCCCCCGAGCATCCTCAAGAGACCCAGTACTTC.

This clonotype was seen repeatedly, ten times or more. This chain links TRBV6-5 with TRBJ1-1; TRBD1 might be the D (5 bases). The CDR3 loop spans 14 amino acids. Trimming pared 8 bases from V and 0 bases from J, leaving 13 bases between. Germline CDR1 MNHEY, CDR2 SVGAGI. The CDR3 here is CASGDRLLNTEAFF. CDR3 in DNA: TGTGCCAGCGGGGACCGGCTGTTGAACACTGAAGCTTTCTTT.

The sample holds many counts of this clonotype. The gene calls are TRBV19 and TRBJ2-5; 10 bases match TRBD1. CDR1 is LNHDA and CDR2 is SQIVND in the germline V gene (reference sequence). CDR3 length: 15 residues. V was pared by 3 bases and J by 5 bases, with 6 bases of the junction left unmatched. CDR3: CASSILGTGEETQYF. The CDR3 DNA follows: TGTGCCAGTAGTATTCTCGGGACAGGGGAGGAGACCCAGTACTTC.

This clonotype was counted many times. The chain joins TRBV28 to TRBJ2-7; TRBD1 is a possible D gene (5 bases). The ends were cut back, 2 bases at V and 5 bases at J, with 13 bases in the middle. From germline, CDR1 is MDHEN and CDR2 SYDVKM. The CDR3 covers 14 residues. CDR3 residues: CASSLRSEGDEQYF. The DNA of the CDR3 is TGTGCCAGCAGTTTAAGGTCCGAAGGGGACGAGCAGTACTTC.

Many counts were recorded for this clonotype. The chain uses TRBV6-2 or TRBV6-3 and TRBJ1-1; D remains unclear. The CDR3 sequence is 16 residues long. Germline lookup yields CDR1 MNHEY and CDR2 SVGEGT. V was trimmed by 6 bases and J by 1 base, leaving 18 bases between them. For the CDR3, the DNA is TGTGCCAGCAGACTCCCTTACGACGTCCCGAACACTGAAGCTTTCTTT. It specifies CASRLPYDVPNTEAFF.

The chain carries TRBV27 and TRBJ2-5, with D perhaps matching TRBD2 (6 bases). CDR1 is MNHEY, CDR2 SMNVEV, per germline (reference sequence). The CDR3 has 15 residues. V shed 1 base and J shed 5 bases, with 14 bases lying between them. CDR3 in DNA: TGTGCCAGCAGTTTATTGGAGGGGCCGAGGGAGACCCAGTACTTC. It yields the protein CASSLLEGPRETQYF.

Only one count was recorded for this clonotype. The J gene is TRBJ2-7, the V gene TRBV10-3; 8 bases are a match to TRBD1. The J segment lost 1 base and the V segment lost 6 bases, leaving 8 bases of the junction unmatched. The CDR3 runs 15 residues. The germline V gene encodes CDR1 ENHRY and CDR2 SYGVKD. The CDR3 nucleotides are TGTGCCATCAGGATGTCGGGACAGGCGTCCTACGAGCAGTACTTC. Translated: CAIRMSGQASYEQYF.

This clonotype has ten or more counts. V is TRBV27 and J is TRBJ1-1; D possibly corresponds to TRBD1 (5 bases). The CDR3 is 15 residues long. Germline lookup yields CDR1 MNHEY and CDR2 SMNVEV (reference sequence). Trimming pared 0 bases from V and 5 bases from J, leaving 13 bases between. CDR3 nucleotide sequence: TGTGCCAGCAGTTTATCGGGGCGGGGTATGACTGAAGCTTTCTTT. Protein product: CASSLSGRGMTEAFF.

This clonotype was found many times. The chain has TRBV11-2 and TRBJ2-2, with unresolved D. Between the trimmed V and J ends, which lost 2 bases and 7 bases, there was a span of 11 bases. In germline, CDR1 is SGHAT, CDR2 FQNNGV. This CDR3 spans 14 amino acids. CDR3 loop: CASSLPLSVGELFF. CDR3 DNA sequence: TGTGCCAGCAGCTTACCTCTCTCAGTCGGGGAGCTGTTTTTT.

This clonotype has a count of ten or more. V usage is TRBV28 and J usage is TRBJ2-5, with TRBD1 matching over 8 bases. Looked up from germline, CDR1 is MDHEN and CDR2 is SYDVKM. Trimming at V came to 3 bases and at J to 5 bases, leaving 8 bases not matched to a gene. CDR3 length: 15 amino acids. The CDR3 nucleotides read TGTGCCAGCAGTTTTCTTCAGGGGGCGCAGGAGACCCAGTACTTC. This gives the protein CASSFLQGAQETQYF. Full variable domain (rest looked up from reference TRBV28 and TRBJ2-5): DVKVTQSSRYLVKRTGEKVFLECVQDMDHENMFWYRQDPGLGLRLIYFSYDVKMKEKGDIPEGYSVSREKKERFSLILESASTNQTSMYLCASSFLQGAQETQYFGPGTRLLVL.

The chain combines TRBV6-5 with TRBJ2-5; D may be TRBD1 (6 bases). The CDR3 totals 18 residues. Germline V gives CDR1 MNHEY, CDR2 SVGAGI. V lost 2 bases and J 4 bases, leaving 23 bases between the germline ends. The CDR3 region is CASSYRPTGRAGRETQYF. CDR3 DNA: TGTGCCAGCAGTTACAGGCCGACAGGCAGGGCTGGGAGAGAGACCCAGTACTTC.

The chain combines TRBV5-1 with TRBJ1-2; TRBD1 agrees at 10 bases. The trim removed 7 bases at V and 7 bases at J, leaving 4 bases unmatched. The CDR3 is made up of 12 amino acids. Germline V lookup: CDR1 SGHRS, CDR2 YFSETQ. The CDR3 here is CASLTGGFGYTF. The CDR3 DNA follows: TGCGCCAGCCTGACAGGGGGCTTTGGCTACACCTTC. Combining the CDR3 with reference TRBV5-1 and TRBJ1-2 gives the whole variable domain KAGVTQTPRYLIKTRGQQVTLSCSPISGHRSVSWYQQTPGQGLQFLFEYFSETQRNKGNFPGRFSGRQFSNSRSEMNVSTLELGDSALYLCASLTGGFGYTFGSGTRLTVV.